This T cell receptor (beta chain) came from a study of blood T cells in healthy people across ages. For the second PCR, which ran for roughly 7 to 11 cycles, a sample-barcoded 5' primer and a J-beta primer mix were used. TCRdb ran MiXCR on the 5' RACE reads and lists one entry per CDR3 protein. The data hold roughly 1.7 million distinct CDR3 sequences, with roughly 32% observed a single time. Germline lookup yields CDR1 ENHRY and CDR2 SYGVKD. This CDR3 has 13 amino acids. Between the trimmed V and J ends, which lost 4 bases and 5 bases, there was a span of 11 bases. Overall study results and limits: Per million T cells, TCR beta diversity dropped about linearly as age rose.

Concerning this clonotype itself: Its specificity is unknown.

This sequence was found in a woman aged 25 to 45 in good health. The chain joins TRBV10-3 to TRBJ1-2, with D hard to call. Sequencing was done on a sample of blood. This chain's CDR3 is CAISGTLNYGYTF. The CDR3 bases are TGTGCCATCAGTGGGACCTTAAATTATGGCTACACCTTC.